This T cell receptor (beta chain) was sequenced during a study of blood T cell repertoires in COVID-19. This clone was counted between two and nine times. The germline CDR1 and CDR2 sequences are SGHRS and YFSETQ. There are 14 residues in the CDR3. Losses at the gene ends were 2 bases for V and 3 bases for J; bases not matched to a gene: 2. Individuals aged about 18 to 100 years were recruited from 20 to 25 US areas. Participant-reported clinical history was the basis for cohort assignment. Assay used: immunoSEQ multiplex PCR; TCRdb lists only in-frame clones, some missing. Among 250,000 or so clones listed, approximately 90% were seen once.

The TCR was taken from a woman in her 40s with acute COVID-19. The chain combines TRBV5-1 with TRBJ1-2; 9 bases are shared with TRBD1. Sequencing was done on a sample of PBMCs or T cells enriched from blood (not recorded which). The CDR3, as DNA: TGCGCCAGCAGCTTCACAGGGGGCGACTATGGCTACACCTTC. The encoded protein is CASSFTGGDYGYTF.